These 32 T cell receptor beta chains were sequenced from one sample in a study of identical twins. TCRdb itself ran the 5' RACE reads through MiXCR, one entry per CDR3 protein. The repertoire consists of a few hundred thousand distinct CDR3 sequences, with approximately 5.9% occurring once and the leading ten covering roughly 15%. This same sample was also part of a study on T cells expressing NK-cell markers.

The sequenced material came from CD8+ T cells sorted from blood. These receptors all stem from a woman aged 18-29 years in good health.

The gene calls are TRBV15 and TRBJ2-7; D is ambiguous. Germline-derived CDR1 and CDR2 are LNHNV and YYDKDF (reference sequence). The CDR3 sequence is 14 residues long. Trimming shortened V by 0 bases and J by 6 bases, and 12 bases separated the two germline ends. The CDR3, as DNA: TGTGCCACCAGCAGAGACCGCGGCCCCGGCGAGCAGTACTTC. Encoded protein: CATSRDRGPGEQYF. The full variable domain, its missing parts supplied by reference TRBV15 and TRBJ2-7, is DAMVIQNPRYQVTQFGKPVTLSCSQTLNHNVMYWYQQKSSQAPKLLFHYYDKDFNNEADTPDNFQSRRPNTSFCFLDIRSPGLGDTAMYLCATSRDRGPGEQYFGPGTRLTVT.

This clonotype has only a few counts. The chain links TRBV5-6 to TRBJ1-1; D is unclear. Looked up from germline, CDR1 is SGHDT and CDR2 is YYEEEE. The CDR3 is 15 amino acids. V was clipped by 0 bases and J by 1 base, with 10 bases between them. The CDR3 here is CASSLDTSRNTEAFF. The CDR3 bases are TGTGCCAGCAGCTTGGACACAAGCAGGAACACTGAAGCTTTCTTT.

In this sample, this clonotype turned up many times. The chain couples TRBV12-3 or TRBV12-4 to TRBJ2-1, with TRBD2 matching over 12 bases. J was trimmed by 7 bases and V by 7 bases; bases with no gene match: 8. The CDR3 runs 15 residues. CDR3 in amino acids: CASTPWTSGVNEQFF. The CDR3 DNA sequence: TGTGCCAGCACCCCGTGGACTAGCGGGGTAAATGAGCAGTTCTTC.

There are many counts of this clonotype. This chain uses TRBV6-2 or TRBV6-3 with TRBJ2-1; a possible D gene is TRBD2 (5 bases). The CDR3 sequence is 14 residues long. CDR1 is MNHEY and CDR2 is SVGEGT in the germline V gene. Trimming removed 6 bases from V and 6 bases from J, with 15 bases in between. CDR3 amino acids: CASSDATRPNEQFF. The CDR3 DNA follows: TGTGCCAGCAGCGACGCCACTAGGCCCAATGAGCAGTTCTTC.

This clonotype showed up just a few times. CDR3 bases: TGTGCCAGCAGGGACGAGGGGAGTTTCTATGGCTACACCTTC. This encodes CASRDEGSFYGYTF. This sequence joins TRBV9 and TRBJ1-2, with a possible D match to TRBD1 (5 bases). V lost 5 bases and J 4 bases, leaving 15 bases between the germline ends. CDR1 and CDR2 (germline): SGDLS, YYNGEE. The CDR3 totals 14 residues.

This clonotype was observed at least ten times. The chain uses TRBV4-1 and TRBJ2-1; 14 bases are shared with TRBD2. The CDR3 has 16 residues. Germline V gene lookup returns CDR1 MGHRA and CDR2 YSYEKL. Trimming cost V 1 base and J 14 bases; bases outside gene matches: 10. CDR3 DNA sequence: TGCGCCAGCAGCCAAGGGCCGGGACTAGCGGGGGTCGGGGAGTTCTTC. Protein sequence: CASSQGPGLAGVGEFF.

The CDR3 here is CSIHVGSGEQFF. CDR3 DNA: TGCAGCATTCACGTGGGGAGCGGAGAGCAGTTCTTC. The rearrangement uses TRBV29-1 and TRBJ2-1, with a tentative D call TRBD2 (5 bases). This CDR3 region has 12 residues. Deletions cut 8 bases from V and 10 bases from J, with 18 bases between. Per the germline V gene, CDR1 is SQVTM and CDR2 is ANQGSEA.

This clonotype was observed at least ten times. The V call is TRBV6-2 or TRBV6-3, the J call TRBJ2-1; 7 bases agree with TRBD2. With V trimmed by 2 bases and J by 4 bases, 5 bases remained unmatched. The CDR3 runs to 15 residues. Germline CDR1 and CDR2: MNHEY and SVGEGT. This CDR3 is CASSYVASGYNEQFF. The CDR3 DNA follows: TGTGCCAGCAGTTACGTGGCTAGCGGTTACAATGAGCAGTTCTTC.

This clonotype has only a few counts. The chain is built from TRBV3-1 and TRBJ2-7, with no clear D. The CDR3 has 14 residues. V lost 0 bases and J lost 4, with 10 bases in between. Per germline, CDR1 LGHDT and CDR2 YNNKEL (reference sequence). The CDR3 sequence: CASSQDLFEYEQYF. CDR3 nucleotides: TGTGCCAGCAGCCAAGACCTTTTCGAATACGAGCAGTACTTC.

This clonotype was recorded many times. This chain links TRBV29-1 with TRBJ2-5, with D uncertain. Trimming cost V 0 bases and J 10 bases, with 9 bases left between them. Germline CDR1 and CDR2: SQVTM and ANQGSEA. The CDR3 is 11 amino acids. The CDR3: CSVEELPGQYF. The CDR3 DNA follows: TGCAGCGTTGAAGAACTACCGGGCCAGTACTTC.

This clonotype was detected once. The V and J genes are TRBV9 and TRBJ2-7; 7 nucleotides match TRBD2. The CDR3 covers 16 residues. The germline CDR1 and CDR2 sequences are SGDLS and YYNGEE. The V segment lost 0 bases and the J segment 2 bases; nucleotides outside the gene matches: 8. CDR3 region: CASSVGGLADTYEQYF. Here the CDR3 DNA reads TGTGCCAGCAGCGTAGGTGGGCTAGCGGACACCTACGAGCAGTACTTC.

The chain recombines TRBV27 with TRBJ2-7, with D possibly being TRBD1 or TRBD2 (5 bases each). Trimming stripped 0 bases from V and 2 bases from J, with 11 bases between. The length of the CDR3 is 15 residues. The germline CDR1 and CDR2 sequences are MNHEY and SMNVEV (reference sequence). CDR3 in DNA: TGTGCCAGCAGTTTATCGGCTAGAGGGGCCTACGAGCAGTACTTC. This gives the protein CASSLSARGAYEQYF.

With respect to this clonotype: This may come from a read error, since a much larger clone is one base off. V usage is TRBV29-1 and J usage is TRBJ2-5; D gene ambiguous. The CDR3 length is 11 residues. Germline V gene sequence: CDR1 SQVTM, CDR2 ANQGSEA. For the CDR3, the DNA is TGCGGCGTTGTATCTTCTGGTTCTTGCTACTTC. It codes for CGVVSSGSCYF.

This clonotype has a count of ten or more. The chain employs TRBV7-2 and TRBJ2-3; 9 positions agree with TRBD2. Germline V gene lookup returns CDR1 SGHTA and CDR2 FQGNSA. Losses at the gene ends were 4 bases for V and 2 bases for J; bases not matched to a gene: 10. The CDR3 runs to 17 residues. The CDR3 region is CASSSRLAVGITDTQYF. Here the CDR3 DNA reads TGTGCCAGCAGCTCAAGACTAGCGGTGGGGATCACAGATACGCAGTATTTT.

This clonotype was seen a handful of times. The V call is TRBV9, the J call TRBJ1-3; D may be TRBD1 (5 bases). The CDR3 has 15 amino acids. Germline CDR1 reads SGDLS; CDR2 reads YYNGEE. V shed 0 bases and J shed 0 bases, with 7 bases lying between them. DNA of the CDR3: TGTGCCAGCAGCGTAGATGGGGCCTCTGGAAACACCATATATTTT. Residues: CASSVDGASGNTIYF.

The chain couples TRBV4-3 to TRBJ2-2; no firm D call. V was trimmed by 0 bases and J by 1 base, leaving 9 bases between them. The CDR3 extends over 16 amino acids. Looked up from germline, CDR1 is LGHNA and CDR2 is YSLEER. The CDR3 is CASSQDGQVNTGELFF. The CDR3 DNA is TGCGCCAGCAGCCAAGATGGGCAGGTGAACACCGGGGAGCTGTTTTTT.

This clonotype was counted a single time. The chain couples TRBV7-6 to TRBJ2-7; D is possibly TRBD2 (5 bases). V was shortened by 5 bases and J by 5 bases, with 10 bases between the two germline ends. CDR1 and CDR2 (germline): SGHVS, FNYEAQ. This CDR3 comprises 12 residues. The CDR3 protein is CASSPDGDEQYF. CDR3 sequence (DNA): TGTGCCAGCAGCCCTGACGGGGACGAGCAGTACTTC. Drawing the rest from reference TRBV7-6 and TRBJ2-7, the complete variable domain is GAGVSQSPRYKVTKRGQDVALRCDPISGHVSLYWYRQALGQGPEFLTYFNYEAQQDKSGLPNDRFSAERPEGSISTLTIQRTEQRDSAMYRCASSPDGDEQYFGPGTRLTVT.

This clonotype came up many times. The chain is built from TRBV4-1 and TRBJ1-1; 12 bases map to TRBD1. In germline, CDR1 is MGHRA, CDR2 YSYEKL. J lost 6 bases, V lost 1 base, and 12 bases had no gene match. CDR3 size: 18 residues. This CDR3 reads CASSQVGTGGGMYAEAFF. The CDR3 DNA sequence: TGCGCCAGCAGCCAAGTGGGGACAGGGGGCGGAATGTATGCTGAAGCTTTCTTT.

The sample holds many counts of this clonotype. V usage is TRBV6-1 and J usage is TRBJ1-2; D not resolved. V was trimmed by 6 bases and J by 7 bases, leaving 6 bases between them. Looked up from germline, CDR1 is MNHNS and CDR2 is SASEGT. This CDR3 comprises 10 residues. The chain's CDR3 is CASSYPGYTF. In DNA, the CDR3 is TGTGCCAGCAGCTACCCTGGCTACACCTTC.

The chain uses TRBV12-5 and TRBJ1-5; D gene unclear. V lost 5 bases and J 9 bases, leaving 8 bases between the germline ends. The germline V gene encodes CDR1 LGHNT and CDR2 FRNRAP. The CDR3 consists of 11 residues. The CDR3 DNA sequence: TGTGCTAGTGGTCACGTATGGCCCCAGCATTTT. It translates to CASGHVWPQHF.

This clonotype was found a few times. This chain connects TRBV27 to TRBJ2-6; tentative D call: TRBD1 (6 bases). V was trimmed by 5 bases and J by 4 bases, leaving 15 bases between them. Germline values: CDR1 MNHEY, CDR2 SMNVEV (reference sequence). This CDR3 has 16 residues. The CDR3 here is CASSPTGLSGANVLTF. The CDR3 DNA follows: TGTGCCAGCAGTCCGACAGGTTTGTCGGGGGCCAACGTCCTGACTTTC. The variable domain in full, completed from reference TRBV27 and TRBJ2-6, reads EAQVTQNPRYLITVTGKKLTVTCSQNMNHEYMSWYRQDPGLGLRQIYYSMNVEVTDKGDVPEGYKVSRKEKRNFPLILESPSPNQTSLYFCASSPTGLSGANVLTFGAGSRLTVL.

This clonotype was seen only a few times. V gene TRBV5-5 combines with J gene TRBJ1-2; D is perhaps TRBD1 (5 bases). Germline V gene sequence: CDR1 SGHKS, CDR2 YYEKEE (reference sequence). This CDR3 region has 15 residues. With 4 bases removed from V and 8 bases from J, the gap between germline ends came to 21 bases. The CDR3 DNA sequence: TGTGCCAGCAGCGTACCGGGACGGCCCGTTACGGGCTACACCTTC. Translation gives CASSVPGRPVTGYTF.

In this sample, this clonotype turned up a few times. V and J are TRBV3-1 and TRBJ2-3, with 11 bases aligning to TRBD2. This CDR3 comprises 21 residues. Per germline, CDR1 LGHDT and CDR2 YNNKEL (reference sequence). V lost 1 base to trimming and J lost 2 bases; unmatched junction nucleotides: 17. The CDR3, as DNA: TGTGCCAGCAGCCAAGTGCTCGACGAGCTAGCGGGGGGAATAAACACAGATACGCAGTATTTT. It encodes CASSQVLDELAGGINTDTQYF.

V and J are TRBV24-1 and TRBJ2-1; 10 bases match TRBD1. This CDR3 is 15 amino acids long. V gave up 4 bases and J gave up 8 bases; unmatched junction bases: 7. The germline V gene has CDR1 KGHDR and CDR2 SFDVKD. As DNA, the CDR3 is TGTGCCACCAGTGAGGGACAGGGGCGCGGGGATGAGCAGTTCTTC. Translation gives CATSEGQGRGDEQFF.

The J gene is TRBJ2-3, the V gene TRBV5-1; TRBD2 matches at 8 bases. The CDR3 has 15 amino acids. J was trimmed by 5 bases and V by 0 bases; bases with no gene match: 5. Germline V gene sequence: CDR1 SGHRS, CDR2 YFSETQ. CDR3 sequence reads: CASSLGGLELDTQYF. DNA of the CDR3: TGCGCCAGCAGCTTGGGGGGACTAGAGCTAGATACGCAGTATTTT.

This clonotype has a handful of counts. The rearrangement links TRBV25-1 to TRBJ2-7; D may be TRBD1 (5 bases). The CDR3 is 13 amino acids. V was cut by 2 bases and J by 5 bases, with 10 bases left in between. Per the germline V gene, CDR1 is MGHDK and CDR2 is SYGVNS. The CDR3 sequence is CASSEQGFNEQYF. CDR3 nucleotides: TGTGCCAGCAGTGAACAGGGATTCAACGAGCAGTACTTC.

This clonotype turned up a few times. The gene calls are TRBV5-6 and TRBJ2-7, with 10 bases aligning to TRBD2. Germline assignment: CDR1 SGHDT and CDR2 YYEEEE. Trimming at V came to 2 bases and at J to 2 bases, leaving 4 bases not matched to a gene. This CDR3 has 15 residues. The CDR3 region has the DNA TGTGCCAGCAGCTTAGGACTAGCGGATCCCTACGAGCAGTACTTC. This translates into CASSLGLADPYEQYF.

This clonotype occurred a few times. The V gene is TRBV29-1, the J gene TRBJ1-6; 8 nucleotides line up with TRBD1. This CDR3 comprises 13 residues. The germline CDR1 and CDR2 sequences are SQVTM and ANQGSEA. Trimming took 6 bases from V and 8 from J; bases not matched to a gene: 6. The CDR3 protein is CSVADRGDSPLHF. The CDR3 bases are TGCAGCGTCGCCGACAGGGGAGATTCACCCCTCCACTTT.

Only a few counts were recorded for this clonotype. This chain joins TRBV27 and TRBJ2-7, with 8 bases that match TRBD2. Germline CDR1 MNHEY, CDR2 SMNVEV (reference sequence). With V trimmed by 3 bases and J by 1 base, 14 bases remained unmatched. The CDR3 contains 18 residues. This CDR3 reads CASSFIPPSSGGSYEQYF. The CDR3 region has the DNA TGTGCCAGCAGTTTTATCCCCCCTTCAAGCGGGGGATCCTACGAGCAGTACTTC.

Note on this clonotype: The junction does not match germline at one end; this may be a read error. The chain couples TRBV3-1 to TRBJ2-1, with 8 bases fitting TRBD2. The CDR3 extends over 17 amino acids. Per germline, CDR1 LGHDT and CDR2 YNNKEL (reference sequence). CDR3 bases: TGTGCCAGCAGCAAAGAGGTAGCGGGGACACCTGGTAATGAGCAGTTCTTC. Protein sequence: CASSKEVAGTPGNEQFF.

This chain uses TRBV11-2 with TRBJ2-5, with 8 bases fitting TRBD2. With V trimmed by 10 bases and J by 2 bases, 9 bases remained unmatched. The CDR3 is 14 amino acids. Germline CDR1 reads SGHAT; CDR2 reads FQNNGV. The chain's CDR3 is CATRPGGGQETQYF. The CDR3 region has the DNA TGTGCCACCAGGCCGGGGGGGGGTCAAGAGACCCAGTACTTC. Full variable domain (remainder filled in from reference TRBV11-2 and TRBJ2-5): EAGVAQSPRYKIIEKRQSVAFWCNPISGHATLYWYQQILGQGPKLLIQFQNNGVVDDSQLPKDRFSAERLKGVDSTLKIQPAKLEDSAVYLCATRPGGGQETQYFGPGTRLLVL.

This clonotype came up many times. J is TRBJ1-4 and V is TRBV20-1; D is undetermined. Germline-derived CDR1 and CDR2 are DFQATT and SNEGSKA (reference sequence). The CDR3 runs to 13 residues. Trimming removed 3 bases from V and 8 bases from J, with 13 bases in between. CDR3 residues: CSASGEENEKLFF. The CDR3 coding sequence is TGCAGTGCTAGCGGAGAGGAGAACGAAAAACTGTTTTTT.